This TCR beta chain originates from a study of spatial heterogeneity in lung cancer. Study-level background: Combinations of a unique TCR and a UMI were tallied in raw reads, and on average each appeared more than ten times. Regarding the study as a whole: Ubiquitous expanded tumor TCRs surfaced in blood more at resection than they did at follow-up.

V was cut by 1 base and J by 0 bases, with 7 bases left in between. Germline assignment: CDR1 DFQATT and CDR2 SNEGSKA (reference sequence). CDR3 length: 14 amino acids. This clonotype was seen at least ten times. Its matching antigen is unknown. Time point defined: sample taken at primary tumor resection. The sequenced material consisted of unsorted whole RNA from tumor, nontumor lung or frozen PBMC. MiXCR was run by TCRdb on the 5' RACE reads, yielding one entry per CDR3 protein. The sample records 50,000 to 55,000 distinct CDR3 sequences, 6% to 9% being singletons. The sequence derives from a female donor with early-stage non-small cell lung cancer. The source material was PBMCs, sampled at surgery. The V call is TRBV20-1, the J call TRBJ2-1; D remains unclear. CDR3 sequence: CSARGRSSYNEQFF. In nucleotides, the CDR3 is TGCAGTGCTAGAGGGCGGAGCTCCTACAATGAGCAGTTCTTC.